The rows below give T cell receptor beta chains drawn from one sample of a study of identical twins. From the 5' RACE reads, TCRdb called clonotypes with MiXCR, one entry per CDR3 protein. Here the sample spans about 500,000 distinct CDR3 sequences, roughly an eighth being singletons. The same sample was also used in a study of yellow fever vaccine responses in identical twins.

The sequenced sample was CD4+ T cells sorted from blood. The receptor source for this set is a woman in her late teens or twenties in good health. CDR3s include the opening cysteine and the closing phenylalanine or tryptophan. The order of the fields is clone size, J gene, D gene, V gene, CDR3 protein, CDR3 DNA. The D gene is left open where the match is weak. Expanded clones get a size class; other rows say once, few or many, or leave the size out.

NA TRBJ1-4 NA TRBV12-3/TRBV12-4 CASSLGRGAFPHF TGTGCCAGCAGTTTAGGGAGGGGGGCTTTTCCCCACTTT
NA TRBJ2-4 NA TRBV19 CASSINGLRLGKNIQYF TGTGCCAGTAGTATAAACGGACTGAGATTAGGCAAAAACATTCAGTACTTC
NA TRBJ2-3 NA TRBV7-3 CASSRDFGTDTQYF TGTGCCAGCAGCCGGGACTTCGGCACAGATACGCAGTATTTT
few TRBJ2-5 NA TRBV2 CASRPGTLGRETQYF TGTGCCAGCAGGCCCGGGACCCTAGGGAGAGAGACCCAGTACTTC
once TRBJ1-1 NA TRBV9 CASSPQPYPNTEAFF TGTGCCAGCAGCCCCCAGCCTTACCCGAACACTGAAGCTTTCTTT
once TRBJ2-3 TRBD1 TRBV7-2 CATDRDNTDTQYF TGTGCCACGGACAGGGATAACACAGATACGCAGTATTTT
few TRBJ2-1 TRBD2 TRBV20-1 CSAAGGSFTGNEQFF TGCAGTGCAGCGGGGGGAAGTTTTACAGGGAATGAGCAGTTCTTC
many TRBJ2-1 NA TRBV29-1 CSVEGLTGNEQFF TGCAGCGTTGAAGGACTCACTGGGAATGAGCAGTTCTTC
few TRBJ2-3 NA TRBV11-3 CASSLAGAPTDTQYF TGTGCCAGCAGCTTAGCCGGGGCTCCCACAGATACGCAGTATTTT
NA TRBJ2-7 TRBD2 TRBV10-3 CAISGTRDRGAYEQYF TGTGCCATCAGTGGGACCCGGGACCGGGGGGCCTACGAGCAGTACTTC
many TRBJ2-7 NA TRBV12-3/TRBV12-4 CASSLTPSGLTAYEQYF TGTGCCAGCAGTTTAACCCCCTCCGGGCTAACGGCCTACGAGCAGTACTTC
few TRBJ2-4 TRBD2 TRBV6-1 CASSPKGTSGSPLQYF TGTGCCAGCAGTCCTAAAGGGACTAGCGGGAGTCCCCTTCAGTACTTC
NA TRBJ2-1 TRBD2 TRBV20-1 CSAREGLAGVDEQFF TGCAGTGCTAGAGAAGGACTAGCGGGGGTGGATGAGCAGTTCTTC
NA TRBJ2-3 TRBD2 TRBV7-3 CASSLGGGAADTQYF TGTGCCAGCAGCTTGGGCGGGGGGGCGGCAGATACGCAGTATTTT
few TRBJ2-6 TRBD1 TRBV7-9 CASSPTGMASGANVLTF TGTGCCAGCAGCCCGACAGGGATGGCGTCTGGGGCCAACGTCCTGACTTTC
NA TRBJ2-3 NA TRBV20-1 CSASGADTQYF TGCAGTGCTAGTGGAGCGGATACGCAGTATTTT
few TRBJ2-2 NA TRBV24-1 CATSDVRGELFF TGTGCCACCAGTGACGTACGGGGGGAGCTGTTTTTT
NA TRBJ1-5 NA TRBV28 CASSFRAVNQPQHF TGTGCCAGCAGTTTTAGGGCAGTTAATCAGCCCCAGCATTTT
few TRBJ2-5 NA TRBV20-1 CSAQREQETQYF TGCAGTGCCCAGCGTGAGCAAGAGACCCAGTACTTC
NA TRBJ1-6 NA TRBV4-2 CASSSPGLPNSPLHF TGTGCCAGCAGCTCCCCGGGACTTCCCAACTCACCCCTCCACTTT
many TRBJ2-5 NA TRBV29-1 CSAQGGAETQYF TGCAGCGCCCAAGGGGGAGCAGAGACCCAGTACTTC
NA TRBJ2-6 TRBD1 TRBV4-3 CAGTKRGTGPSGANVLTF TGCGCCGGTACGAAAAGGGGGACAGGGCCCTCTGGGGCCAACGTCCTGACTTTC
NA TRBJ2-3 TRBD2 TRBV7-2 CASSPASGGARDTQYF TGTGCCAGCAGCCCCGCTAGCGGGGGGGCCCGAGATACGCAGTATTTT
many TRBJ2-7 TRBD2 TRBV4-3 CASSQNELAGNEQYF TGCGCCAGCAGCCAAAATGAGCTAGCGGGCAACGAGCAGTACTTC
NA TRBJ2-3 TRBD2 TRBV7-2 CASSHGSASGATDTQYF TGTGCCAGCAGCCATGGGTCCGCTAGCGGGGCCACAGATACGCAGTATTTT
few TRBJ2-7 NA TRBV20-1 CSARDRWDNYEQYF TGCAGTGCTAGAGATCGATGGGACAACTACGAGCAGTACTTC
few TRBJ2-1 NA TRBV6-5 CASSYWASSSYNEQFF TGTGCCAGCAGTTACTGGGCGTCTAGCTCCTACAATGAGCAGTTCTTC
NA TRBJ2-7 NA TRBV11-2 CASSLGRQVSSYEQYF TGTGCCAGCAGCTTAGGTCGTCAGGTGAGCTCCTACGAGCAGTACTTC
few TRBJ2-1 TRBD2 TRBV5-1 CASSSGAGGASYNEQFF TGCGCCAGCAGCTCCGGAGCGGGGGGGGCCTCGTACAATGAGCAGTTCTTC
many TRBJ2-1 NA TRBV12-3/TRBV12-4 CASSLILTESYNEQFF TGTGCCAGCAGCCTTATCCTGACGGAGTCCTACAATGAGCAGTTCTTC
NA TRBJ2-5 NA TRBV7-2 CASSEGQPQETQYF TGTGCCAGCAGCGAAGGACAGCCTCAAGAGACCCAGTACTTC
many TRBJ1-4 NA TRBV7-9 CASSLPRGLGEKLFF TGTGCCAGCAGCTTGCCTCGAGGGTTAGGTGAAAAACTGTTTTTT
NA TRBJ2-5 TRBD2 TRBV6-5 CASSWRGAREETQYF TGTGCCAGCAGTTGGCGGGGGGCAAGGGAAGAGACCCAGTACTTC
few TRBJ2-7 NA TRBV28 CASSSGPLHEQYF TGTGCCAGCAGTTCGGGGCCGCTACACGAGCAGTACTTC
NA TRBJ2-7 TRBD2 TRBV29-1 CSVSFRRLAGINHYEQYF TGCAGCGTCTCATTCAGGAGGCTAGCGGGAATAAACCACTACGAGCAGTACTTC
NA TRBJ2-7 TRBD1 TRBV11-2 CASSSGQGVEQYF TGTGCCAGCAGCTCGGGACAGGGAGTCGAGCAGTACTTC
few TRBJ2-5 NA TRBV7-2 CASSSNNPTQYF TGTGCCAGCAGCTCAAACAACCCGACCCAGTACTTC
many TRBJ1-5 TRBD1 TRBV7-2 CASSPLGRGLSNQPQHF TGTGCCAGCAGCCCCCTGGGCAGGGGGCTTAGCAATCAGCCCCAGCATTTT
few TRBJ1-5 NA TRBV20-1 CSANPGQGSNQPQHF TGCAGTGCTAACCCCGGGCAGGGGAGCAATCAGCCCCAGCATTTT
NA TRBJ1-1 TRBD1 TRBV7-6 CASSRYRGEGDTEAFF TGTGCCAGCAGCCGATACAGGGGGGAGGGGGACACTGAAGCTTTCTTT
NA TRBJ2-1 TRBD1 TRBV6-4 CASMATGGSYNEQFF TGTGCCAGCATGGCAACAGGGGGGTCCTACAATGAGCAGTTCTTC
NA TRBJ2-1 TRBD2 TRBV20-1 CSVLASGGYNEQFF TGCAGTGTCTTGGCTAGCGGGGGTTACAATGAGCAGTTCTTC
few TRBJ2-1 NA TRBV3-1 CASSQVWGSFEQFF TGTGCCAGCAGCCAAGTCTGGGGCTCTTTTGAGCAGTTCTTC
many TRBJ2-2 NA TRBV5-1 CASSIRMDISGELFF TGCGCCAGCAGCATCCGTATGGACATCTCCGGGGAGCTGTTTTTT
few TRBJ1-4 NA TRBV28 CASRPDLRDVGEKLFF TGTGCCAGCAGGCCAGACCTCAGGGACGTGGGTGAAAAACTGTTTTTT
few TRBJ2-5 TRBD1 TRBV7-2 CASSLLTGVQTQYF TGTGCCAGCAGCTTACTGACAGGGGTTCAGACCCAGTACTTC
NA TRBJ2-7 NA TRBV5-1 CASSRAAHEQYF TGCGCCAGCAGCCGGGCAGCCCACGAGCAGTACTTC
NA TRBJ2-7 TRBD1 TRBV30 CAWSSDRGYEQYF TGTGCCTGGAGTTCCGACAGGGGCTACGAGCAGTACTTC
NA TRBJ2-1 NA TRBV24-1 CATSDLQGRVNEQFF TGTGCCACCAGTGATTTGCAGGGGCGCGTAAATGAGCAGTTCTTC
NA TRBJ2-7 NA TRBV28 CASSHVYEQYF TGTGCCAGCAGTCATGTTTACGAGCAGTACTTC
NA TRBJ2-7 NA TRBV20-1 CSARDWAAPHYEQYF TGCAGTGCTAGAGATTGGGCAGCGCCCCACTACGAGCAGTACTTC
NA TRBJ2-7 TRBD1 TRBV28 CASSSDGQGNYEQYF TGTGCCAGCAGTTCCGACGGACAGGGGAACTACGAGCAGTACTTC
many TRBJ2-5 NA TRBV5-1 CASKRRGQPSQETQYF TGCGCCAGCAAGCGAAGGGGTCAACCCTCCCAAGAGACCCAGTACTTC